Described below is a single T cell receptor beta chain sequence and its context. Authors' methods: Amplifying reference gene primers gave estimates of nucleated cell counts. Some clones are missing from TCRdb's copy, which holds only in-frame ones; the method was immunoSEQ multiplex PCR. The DNA gave D and trimming, while V, J and clone size come from that table. The repertoire holds some 150,000 clones, with more than 75% as singletons. The data are from a study of blood T cell repertoires in COVID-19. Germline CDR1 is LGHDT and CDR2 is YNNKEL (reference sequence). The CDR3 has 12 amino acids. V was shortened by 2 bases and J by 8 bases, with 9 bases between the two germline ends.

Material: peripheral blood. The chain recombines TRBV3-1 (or the pseudogene TRBV3-2) with TRBJ1-2, with a weak D call TRBD1 (5 bases). This receptor was obtained from a human donor with acute or convalescent COVID-19. The donor label of this sample is uncertain. The CDR3 here is CASSQTTAGYTF. The DNA of the CDR3 is TGTGCCAGCAGCCAAACGACAGCCGGCTACACCTTC.